The rows below give T cell receptor beta chains drawn from one sample of a study of radiotherapy plus CTLA-4 blockade in lung cancer. Generated by immunoSEQ multiplex PCR, the TCRdb table keeps only in-frame clones and is missing some. This sample has 75,000 to 95,000 clones, with around 72% found just once. Specimen: peripheral blood, collected from a patient treated with radiotherapy plus ipilimumab. These receptors all stem from a human donor with non-small cell lung cancer that progressed on radiotherapy plus ipilimumab. Each CDR3 is given with its conserved first and last residue. Each record gives: clone size, V gene, J gene, D gene, CDR3 DNA, CDR3 protein. A D gene is named only where the DNA matches it firmly. Clone size, where shown, is once, few, many, or a class for clones that have expanded.

>NA|TRBV29-1|TRBJ1-3|NA
TGCAGCGCGTCCCGGGGAAACACCATATATTTT
CSASRGNTIYF
>once|TRBV5-5|TRBJ2-5|TRBD1
TGTGCCAGCAGCTTGACAGGGGTAGGTCAGGAGACCCAGTACTTC
CASSLTGVGQETQYF
>NA|TRBV9|TRBJ2-1|TRBD2
TGTGCCAGCAGCGTACTAGCGGAGACCTACAATGAGCAGTTCTTC
CASSVLAETYNEQFF
>NA|TRBV28|TRBJ1-3|NA
TGTGCCAGCACCCCGGGGTACCGTTCTGGAAACACCATATATTTT
CASTPGYRSGNTIYF
>NA|TRBV15|TRBJ2-7|NA
TGTGCCACCAGCAGAGATCTGGGGCAGCTCTCCTACGAGCAGTACTTC
CATSRDLGQLSYEQYF
>NA|TRBV15|TRBJ1-5|NA
TGTGCCACCAGCAGATCTACAGGTTCCAAGGGTTATAGCAATCAGCCCCAGCATTTT
CATSRSTGSKGYSNQPQHF
>NA|TRBV5-4|TRBJ1-2|NA
TGTGCCAGCAGCCCCCCCTCGGAGGGGGGCTATGGCTACACCTTC
CASSPPSEGGYGYTF
>NA|TRBV2|TRBJ1-5|TRBD1
TGTGCCAGCTCGACAGGGGGCGGAAGACAGCCCCAGCATTTT
CASSTGGGRQPQHF
>NA|TRBV7-9|TRBJ2-1|TRBD1
TGTGCCAGCAGCGTTACGGACAGGGTTAATGAGCAGTTCTTC
CASSVTDRVNEQFF
>NA|TRBV7-6|TRBJ2-5|NA
TGTGCCAGCAGCTTAGCGGGAGCTTCGGGAGAGACCCAGTACTTC
CASSLAGASGETQYF
>many|TRBV7-3|TRBJ2-3|TRBD2
TGTGCCAGCAGCCCCTCCTTGGGCGGGAGGGGGGAAGATACGCAGTATTTT
CASSPSLGGRGEDTQYF
>NA|TRBV2|TRBJ2-7|TRBD2
TGTGCCAGCAGTGGGCTAGCGGGCTACGAGCAGTACTTC
CASSGLAGYEQYF
>NA|TRBV13|TRBJ2-3|NA
TGTGCCAGCAGCGCACGACTAGGCACAGATACGCAGTATTTT
CASSARLGTDTQYF
>few|TRBV11-3|TRBJ2-1|NA
TGTGCCAGCAGCGCCGGGCAGGGATCCTACAATGAGCAGTTCTTC
CASSAGQGSYNEQFF
>NA|TRBV7-9|TRBJ2-3|NA
TGTGCCAGCAGCTTGTCGGGGGGCACAGATACGCAGTATTTT
CASSLSGGTDTQYF
>NA|TRBV7-9|TRBJ2-5|NA
TGTGCCAGCACCAGTCAGTTGGGCGAAGAGACCCAGTACTTC
CASTSQLGEETQYF
>NA|TRBV15|TRBJ1-4|NA
TGTGCCACCAGCAGGGAATCAGGTGGCCCCCTTGAAAAACTGTTTTTT
CATSRESGGPLEKLFF
>NA|TRBV28|TRBJ2-7|TRBD2
TGTGCCAGCAGTACACCGGGACTAGCGAGACAGTTTACCCAGTACTTC
CASSTPGLARQFTQYF